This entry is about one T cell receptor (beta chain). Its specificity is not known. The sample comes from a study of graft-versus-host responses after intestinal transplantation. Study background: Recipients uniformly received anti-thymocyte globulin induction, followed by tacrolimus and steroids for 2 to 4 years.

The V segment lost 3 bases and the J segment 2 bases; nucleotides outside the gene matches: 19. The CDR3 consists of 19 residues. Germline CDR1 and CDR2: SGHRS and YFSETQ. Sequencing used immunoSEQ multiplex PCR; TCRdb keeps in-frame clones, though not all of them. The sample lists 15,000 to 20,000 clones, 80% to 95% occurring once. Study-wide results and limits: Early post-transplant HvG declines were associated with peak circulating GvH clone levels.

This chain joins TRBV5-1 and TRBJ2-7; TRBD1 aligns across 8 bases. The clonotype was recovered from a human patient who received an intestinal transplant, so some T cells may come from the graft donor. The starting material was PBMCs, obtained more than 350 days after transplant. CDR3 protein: CASSSFPGQASEGPYEQYF. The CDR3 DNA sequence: TGCGCCAGCAGCTCATTTCCGGGACAGGCTTCGGAGGGCCCCTACGAGCAGTACTTC.